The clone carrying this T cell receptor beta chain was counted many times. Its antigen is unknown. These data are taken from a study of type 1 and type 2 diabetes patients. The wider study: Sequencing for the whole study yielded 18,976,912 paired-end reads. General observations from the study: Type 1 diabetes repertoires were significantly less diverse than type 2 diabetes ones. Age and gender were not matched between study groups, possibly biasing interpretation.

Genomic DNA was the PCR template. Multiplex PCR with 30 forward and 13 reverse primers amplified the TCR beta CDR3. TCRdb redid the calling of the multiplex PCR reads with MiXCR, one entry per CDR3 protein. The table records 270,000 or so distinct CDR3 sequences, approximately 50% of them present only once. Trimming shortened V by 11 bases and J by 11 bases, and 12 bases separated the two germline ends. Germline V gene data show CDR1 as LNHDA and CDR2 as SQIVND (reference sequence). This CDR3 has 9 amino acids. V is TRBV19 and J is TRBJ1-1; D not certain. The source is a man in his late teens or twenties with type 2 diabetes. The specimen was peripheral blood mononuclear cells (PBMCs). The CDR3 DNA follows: TGTGCCGGAGGGTCAGGCGCTTTCTTT. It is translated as CAGGSGAFF. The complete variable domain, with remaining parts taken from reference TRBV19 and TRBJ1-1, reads DGGITQSPKYLFRKEGQNVTLSCEQNLNHDAMYWYRQDPGQGLRLIYYSQIVNDFQKGDIAEGYSVSREKKESFPLTVTSAQKNPTAFYLCAGGSGAFFGQGTRLTVV.